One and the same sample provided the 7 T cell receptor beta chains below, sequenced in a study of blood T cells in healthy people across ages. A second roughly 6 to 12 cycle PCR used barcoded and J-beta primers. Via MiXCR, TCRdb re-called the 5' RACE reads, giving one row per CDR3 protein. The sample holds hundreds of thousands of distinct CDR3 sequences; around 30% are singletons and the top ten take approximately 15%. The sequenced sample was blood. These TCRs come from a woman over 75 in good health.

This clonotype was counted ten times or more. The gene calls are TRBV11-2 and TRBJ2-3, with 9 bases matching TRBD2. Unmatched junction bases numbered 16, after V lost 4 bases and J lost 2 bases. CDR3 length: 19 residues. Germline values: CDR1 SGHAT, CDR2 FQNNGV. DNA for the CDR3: TGTGCCAGCAGCTCAAACACCTTTCGGGCTAGCGGGGTCACAGATACGCAGTATTTT. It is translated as CASSSNTFRASGVTDTQYF.

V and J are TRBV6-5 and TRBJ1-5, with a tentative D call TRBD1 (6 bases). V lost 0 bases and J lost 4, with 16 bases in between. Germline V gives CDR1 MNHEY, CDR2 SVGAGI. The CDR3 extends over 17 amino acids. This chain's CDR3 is CASSYSINPQGNQPQHF. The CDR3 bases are TGTGCCAGCAGTTACTCGATCAATCCACAGGGAAATCAGCCCCAGCATTTT.

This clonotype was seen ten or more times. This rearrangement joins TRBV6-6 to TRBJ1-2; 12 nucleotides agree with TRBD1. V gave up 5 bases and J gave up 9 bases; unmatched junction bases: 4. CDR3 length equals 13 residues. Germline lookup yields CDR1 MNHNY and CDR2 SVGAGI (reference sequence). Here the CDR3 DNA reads TGTGCCAGCAGTGGGACAGGGGGCGAGAGCTACACCTTC. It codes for CASSGTGGESYTF.

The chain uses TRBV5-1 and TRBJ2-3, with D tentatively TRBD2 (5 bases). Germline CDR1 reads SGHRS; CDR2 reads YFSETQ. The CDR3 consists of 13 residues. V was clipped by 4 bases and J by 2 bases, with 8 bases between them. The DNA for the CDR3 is TGCGCCAGCAGCGAGACTATCACAGATACGCAGTATTTT. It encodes CASSETITDTQYF.

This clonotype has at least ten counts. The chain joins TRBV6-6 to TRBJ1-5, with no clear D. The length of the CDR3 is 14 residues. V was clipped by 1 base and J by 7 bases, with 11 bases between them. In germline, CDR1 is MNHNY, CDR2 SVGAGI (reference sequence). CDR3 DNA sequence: TGTGCCAGCAGTTACTTAGGTGGGAGCCAGCCCCAGCATTTT. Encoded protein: CASSYLGGSQPQHF.

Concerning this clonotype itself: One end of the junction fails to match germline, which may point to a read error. The CDR3 DNA reads as TGCGCCAGCAGTTTAGTTGCCACAGGGGGCGCACCGCGTGAGACCCAGTACTTC. It translates to CASSLVATGGAPRETQYF. This chain links TRBV12-3 or TRBV12-4 with TRBJ2-5; 9 bases map to TRBD1. This CDR3 region has 18 residues.

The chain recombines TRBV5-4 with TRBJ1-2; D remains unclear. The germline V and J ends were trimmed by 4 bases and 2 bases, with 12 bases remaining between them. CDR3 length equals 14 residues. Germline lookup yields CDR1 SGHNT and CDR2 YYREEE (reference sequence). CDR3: CASSAELQNYGYTF. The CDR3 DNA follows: TGTGCCAGCAGCGCCGAACTCCAGAACTATGGCTACACCTTC.